Sequencing of this T cell receptor beta chain was carried out in a study of blood T cell repertoires in COVID-19. Assay used: immunoSEQ multiplex PCR; TCRdb lists only in-frame clones, some missing. The sample has over 130,000 clones, around 86% seen once. Trimming took 5 bases from V and 2 from J, leaving 16 bases between them. CDR3 length equals 15 residues. Germline CDR1 and CDR2: MGHDK and SYGVNS. The sequencing sample was made of peripheral blood. This clonotype originated in a man aged 65 to 85 with acute or convalescent COVID-19. The rearrangement links TRBV25-1 to TRBJ2-7; possible D gene TRBD2, 6 bases. CDR3 amino acids: CASSKAWGVAYEQYF. In DNA, the CDR3 is TGTGCCAGCAGTAAGGCCTGGGGGGTAGCCTACGAGCAGTACTTC.